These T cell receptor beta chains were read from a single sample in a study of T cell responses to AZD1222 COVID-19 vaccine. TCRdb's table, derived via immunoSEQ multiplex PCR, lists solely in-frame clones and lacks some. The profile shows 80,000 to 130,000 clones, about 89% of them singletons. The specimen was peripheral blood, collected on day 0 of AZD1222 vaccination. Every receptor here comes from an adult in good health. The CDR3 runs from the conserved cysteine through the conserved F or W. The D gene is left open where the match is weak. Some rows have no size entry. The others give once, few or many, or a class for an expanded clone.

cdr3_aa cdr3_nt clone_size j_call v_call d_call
CASSLRGDNEQFF TGTGCCAGCAGTTTAAGGGGGGACAATGAGCAGTTCTTC NA TRBJ2-1 TRBV12-3/TRBV12-4 NA
CASSLQSYGYTF TGTGCCAGCAGCTTACAGAGCTATGGCTACACCTTC NA TRBJ1-2 TRBV6-5 NA
CASIRDRGSGNTIYF TGTGCCAGCATTCGGGACAGAGGGTCTGGAAACACCATATATTTT NA TRBJ1-3 TRBV28 TRBD1
CATSREGQGWTEAFF TGTGCCACCAGCAGAGAGGGACAGGGGTGGACTGAAGCTTTCTTT NA TRBJ1-1 TRBV15 TRBD1
CASREDSSGNTIYF TGTGCCAGCAGAGAGGACAGCTCTGGAAACACCATATATTTT NA TRBJ1-3 TRBV6-5 NA
CATSRVGGNQPQHF TGTGCCACCAGCAGAGTAGGAGGGAATCAGCCCCAGCATTTT NA TRBJ1-5 TRBV15 NA
CASSEARPGGLTYEQYF TGTGCCAGCAGTGAAGCGCGGCCAGGGGGCCTCACCTACGAGCAGTACTTC once TRBJ2-7 TRBV6-1 TRBD1
CASSMGAGAGYEQYF TGTGCCAGTAGTATGGGAGCAGGGGCTGGCTACGAGCAGTACTTC NA TRBJ2-7 TRBV19 NA
CASSQGATEAFF TGTGCCAGCAGCCAAGGAGCCACTGAAGCTTTCTTT once TRBJ1-1 TRBV3-1/TRBV3-2 NA
CASSHGTGSLYGYTF TGCGCCAGCAGCCATGGGACAGGCAGCCTCTATGGCTACACCTTC NA TRBJ1-2 TRBV4-1 TRBD1
CASRNGQGGGYTF TGTGCCAGCAGGAACGGACAGGGCGGTGGCTACACCTTC NA TRBJ1-2 TRBV28 TRBD1
CASSPNLDRGNQPQHF TGTGCCAGCAGCCCTAACTTGGACAGGGGCAATCAGCCCCAGCATTTT NA TRBJ1-5 TRBV21-1 NA
CASSGNGWVGQFF TGTGCCAGCAGTGGTAACGGCTGGGTCGGGCAGTTCTTC NA TRBJ2-1 TRBV2 NA
CSVVGTGGETQYF TGCAGCGTTGTTGGGACAGGCGGGGAGACCCAGTACTTC NA TRBJ2-5 TRBV29-1 TRBD1
CASSIQGAYSNQPQHF TGTGCCAGCAGCATACAGGGGGCCTATAGCAATCAGCCCCAGCATTTT NA TRBJ1-5 TRBV2 TRBD1
CSVRTGGRRTNEKLFF TGCAGCGTCAGAACAGGGGGCAGGAGGACTAATGAAAAACTGTTTTTT NA TRBJ1-4 TRBV29-1 TRBD1
CASSPEGGKSYEQYF TGTGCCAGCAGTCCCGAGGGGGGAAAGTCCTACGAGCAGTACTTC NA TRBJ2-7 TRBV6-5 NA
CAWRLWGRDSGNTIYF TGTGCCTGGAGACTTTGGGGACGGGACTCTGGAAACACCATATATTTT NA TRBJ1-3 TRBV30 NA
CASSLGGVETQYF TGCGCCAGCAGCTTGGGAGGGGTCGAGACCCAGTACTTC NA TRBJ2-5 TRBV5-1 NA
CASRTGFTEAFF TGTGCCAGCAGGACAGGGTTCACTGAAGCTTTCTTT NA TRBJ1-1 TRBV2 TRBD1
CASTLQEGTEAFF TGTGCCAGCACCTTACAAGAGGGCACTGAAGCTTTCTTT NA TRBJ1-1 TRBV5-6 NA
CASSSTGVAGNEQFF TGCGCCAGCAGCTCCACAGGGGTGGCAGGCAATGAGCAGTTCTTC once TRBJ2-1 TRBV5-1 TRBD1